These 19 T cell receptor beta chains share one sample of origin, sequenced in a study of vaccination effects on CD4 cells after COVID-19. These receptors have no known antigen. With the ViraFEST assay, the study expanded antigen-specific CD4+ T cells using viral peptide pools, then sequenced them. Investigators separated out CD4+ T cells once around nine days of culture had passed. No vaccinee had earlier SARS-CoV-2 infection, and nucleocapsid antibodies were negative. Assay: immunoSEQ multiplex PCR; the TCRdb copy retains only in-frame clones and omits some. In the table there are approximately 50,000 clones, about four fifths of which are singletons. The sample consisted of CD4+ T cells from PBMCs cultured with HCoV-OC43 spike peptides, taken before COVID-19 vaccination. Documented subset: HCoV-OC43 spike overlapping peptide pool stimulation. The source is a human donor who received a COVID-19 vaccine.

This chain links TRBV9 with TRBJ2-5; D is unresolved. The CDR3 consists of 14 residues. Trimming took 0 bases from V and 2 from J, leaving 8 bases between them. Germline CDR1 SGDLS, CDR2 YYNGEE. CDR3 in DNA: TGTGCCAGCAGCGTAGGGGTCATACAAGAGACCCAGTACTTC. This translates into CASSVGVIQETQYF.

The chain is built from TRBV19 and TRBJ1-5, with 9 bases fitting TRBD1. V was pared by 5 bases and J by 6 bases, with 8 bases of the junction left unmatched. The CDR3 totals 15 residues. In germline, CDR1 is LNHDA, CDR2 SQIVND (reference sequence). The chain's CDR3 is CASSSTGTGSQPQHF. Written as DNA, the CDR3 is TGTGCCAGTAGTTCCACCGGGACAGGGAGTCAGCCCCAGCATTTT.

The gene calls are TRBV7-6 and TRBJ1-5; possibly TRBD1 for D (5 bases). The CDR3 has 15 amino acids. Germline V gene data show CDR1 as SGHVS and CDR2 as FNYEAQ. V dropped 5 bases and J dropped 6 bases, with 17 bases sitting between them. Here the CDR3 DNA reads TGTGCCAGCAGCGTAGGGACGGGAGGGAGTCAGCCCCAGCATTTT. Translated: CASSVGTGGSQPQHF.

This chain connects TRBV29-1 to TRBJ1-2; D not resolved. V was clipped by 2 bases and J by 4 bases, with 11 bases between them. Germline CDR1 and CDR2: SQVTM and ANQGSEA. The CDR3 is made up of 13 amino acids. The CDR3 sequence: CSVEWQASYGYTF. Written as DNA, the CDR3 is TGCAGCGTTGAATGGCAGGCTAGCTATGGCTACACCTTC.

The V and J genes are TRBV4-2 and TRBJ1-6, with TRBD1 as a possible D gene (5 bases). V was clipped by 0 bases and J by 8 bases, with 8 bases between them. The germline V gene has CDR1 LGHNA and CDR2 YNFKEQ. The CDR3 loop spans 14 amino acids. CDR3 in DNA: TGTGCCAGCAGCCAAGATAGACAGTATTCACCCCTCCACTTT. This translates into CASSQDRQYSPLHF.

This rearrangement joins TRBV4-3 to TRBJ1-2, with 7 nucleotides matching TRBD1. The CDR3 spans 14 residues. CDR1 is LGHNA and CDR2 is YSLEER in the germline V gene. With 3 bases clipped from V and 2 bases from J, the junction kept 3 bases outside the gene matches. The CDR3 region is CASSQDRTNYGYTF. CDR3 in DNA: TGCGCCAGCAGCCAGGACAGGACGAACTATGGCTACACCTTC.

This chain uses TRBV18 with TRBJ1-4; D possibly corresponds to TRBD1 (5 bases). CDR1 and CDR2 (germline): KGHSH, LQKENI. There are 15 residues in the CDR3. Trimming removed 1 base at V and 8 bases at J, with 14 bases between. The chain's CDR3 is CASSPRAGREEKLFF. In DNA, the CDR3 is TGTGCCAGCTCACCACGGGCAGGGCGTGAGGAAAAACTGTTTTTT.

This clone turned up a few times. The J gene is TRBJ1-5, the V gene TRBV19; tentatively, D is TRBD1 (5 bases). This CDR3 has 14 residues. CDR1 LNHDA and CDR2 SQIVND come from the germline V gene (reference sequence). The V and J ends lost 6 bases and 4 bases respectively, with 13 bases between them. The CDR3 is CASRLSGGNQPQHF. The CDR3 nucleotides read TGTGCCAGTAGGCTTAGCGGGGGTAATCAGCCCCAGCATTTT.

This chain joins TRBV7-2 and TRBJ2-6; D ambiguous. V lost 2 bases to trimming and J lost 0 bases, with 14 bases between them. The CDR3 is made up of 18 amino acids. CDR1 and CDR2 (germline): SGHTA, FQGNSA. The CDR3 loop is CASSLQRGPGSGANVLTF. CDR3 nucleotide sequence: TGTGCCAGCAGCTTACAACGCGGTCCAGGCTCTGGGGCCAACGTCCTGACTTTC.

The chain links TRBV5-4 to TRBJ2-5, with D unresolved. Trimming left V 4 bases short and J 3 bases short, with 10 bases between. This CDR3 has 13 amino acids. From germline, CDR1 is SGHNT and CDR2 YYREEE (reference sequence). The CDR3 coding sequence is TGTGCCAGCAGCACGAAAGGCGAAGAGACCCAGTACTTC. This encodes CASSTKGEETQYF.

This clone was observed a handful of times. The chain is built from TRBV19 and TRBJ2-6; the D is unclear. Per the germline V gene, CDR1 is LNHDA and CDR2 is SQIVND (reference sequence). Trimming stripped 10 bases from V and 4 bases from J, with 17 bases between. The CDR3 consists of 15 residues. CDR3 in amino acids: CATSIAGSGANVLTF. The CDR3 DNA is TGTGCCACCAGTATAGCCGGGTCCGGGGCCAACGTCCTGACTTTC.

The CDR3 coding sequence is TGCGCCAGCAGTCGGACCGGCGGCACAGATACGCAGTATTTT. Translated: CASSRTGGTDTQYF. The chain joins TRBV5-1 to TRBJ2-3; D is unresolved. Trimming took off 5 bases at V and 1 base at J, with 11 bases between the two ends. CDR3 length: 14 amino acids. Per the germline V gene, CDR1 is SGHRS and CDR2 is YFSETQ.

This chain uses TRBV6-5 with TRBJ1-5, with D tentatively TRBD1 (5 bases). The germline gives CDR1 MNHEY, CDR2 SVGAGI. V was shortened by 6 bases and J by 4 bases, with 10 bases between the two germline ends. The CDR3 consists of 13 residues. CDR3 sequence: CASRSGVNQPQHF. DNA for the CDR3: TGTGCCAGCAGGTCGGGGGTTAATCAGCCCCAGCATTTT.

The V gene is TRBV6-5, the J gene TRBJ1-3; D not certain. V was pared by 2 bases and J by 4 bases, with 12 bases between. The CDR3 is 15 amino acids. CDR1 MNHEY and CDR2 SVGAGI come from the germline V gene. This CDR3 is CASSYTGLGGNTIYF. CDR3 sequence (DNA): TGTGCCAGCAGTTACACGGGCCTTGGCGGAAACACCATATATTTT.

This clone was observed once. This rearrangement joins TRBV2 to TRBJ2-1, with 15 bases matching TRBD2. CDR3 length equals 17 residues. Germline V gene sequence: CDR1 SNHLY, CDR2 FYNNEI. Trimming took 4 bases from V and 2 from J; bases not matched to a gene: 3. The chain's CDR3 is CASSGGLAGGTYNEQFF. The CDR3 DNA sequence: TGTGCCAGCAGTGGGGGACTAGCGGGGGGAACCTACAATGAGCAGTTCTTC.

The chain is built from TRBV27 and TRBJ2-7; the D is unclear. There are 13 residues in the CDR3. The V gene's germline CDR1 is MNHEY and CDR2 SMNVEV (reference sequence). The V gene lost 4 bases and the J gene lost 0 bases, with 7 bases spanning the gap. Here the CDR3 reads CASSSLRSYEQYV. Written as DNA, the CDR3 is TGTGCCAGCAGTTCACTACGCTCCTACGAGCAGTACGTC.

CDR3 coding DNA: TGTGCCAGCTCACCGAACAGGGGGAGTGATACGCAGTATTTT. Translating gives CASSPNRGSDTQYF. The chain joins TRBV18 to TRBJ2-3; 8 bases map to TRBD1. This CDR3 has 14 residues. The germline CDR1 and CDR2 sequences are KGHSH and LQKENI. With 3 bases clipped from V and 6 bases from J, the junction kept 5 bases outside the gene matches.

V usage is TRBV5-1 and J usage is TRBJ2-3; D is unclear. The V gene lost 0 bases and the J gene lost 4 bases, with 9 bases spanning the gap. This CDR3 is built from 14 residues. Germline loops: CDR1 SGHRS, CDR2 YFSETQ. CDR3 coding DNA: TGCGCCAGCAGCTTGGGCCCTGGGGCAGATACGCAGTATTTT. Translation: CASSLGPGADTQYF.

The chain couples TRBV19 to TRBJ2-3, with D tentatively TRBD1 (5 bases). The germline CDR1 and CDR2 sequences are LNHDA and SQIVND (reference sequence). Between the trimmed V and J ends, which lost 6 bases and 2 bases, there was a span of 15 bases. The CDR3 is made up of 15 amino acids. DNA for the CDR3: TGTGCCAGTAGCCCCCAGGGAATGGTCACAGATACGCAGTATTTT. Translation: CASSPQGMVTDTQYF.